This TCR beta chain was recorded in a study of human T cells and chemical hapten exposure. Study-level results: Once DPC sensitization occurred, TCRs above 1 in 1000 frequency showed no change. It was expanded TCRs that formed significantly more large CDR3 similarity clusters than controls did.

Noted time point: pre-sensitization, week 0. Treatment indicated: therapeutic diphenylcyclopropenone sensitization with weekly scalp DPC. Study processing details: From 23,224 to 690,600 TCRs were found per sample, with a median of about 96,000. TCRdb passed the RACE reads through MiXCR, listing each CDR3 protein once. The V and J calls and clone size are TCRdb's, not the authors'. The sample yields about 61,000 distinct CDR3 sequences, 5.5% to 7.5% seen once. This clonotype was seen a handful of times. The antigen remains undetermined. Per the germline V gene, CDR1 is SGHRS and CDR2 is YFSETQ. The ends were cut back, 0 bases at V and 5 bases at J, with 20 bases in the middle. The CDR3 is 17 residues long.

The sample was whole blood, taken in connection with sensitization to the hapten diphenylcyclopropenone (DPC). The TCR was taken from a woman aged 30 to 39 with alopecia areata. Some clones in this sample may be carry-over from other donors' samples. The V and J genes are TRBV5-1 and TRBJ1-1, with D perhaps TRBD1 (5 bases). The CDR3 DNA follows: TGCGCCAGCAGCTTGGCGGGGGAGTGGGCGCGGAGGACTGAAGCTTTCTTT. Translated, it gives CASSLAGEWARRTEAFF.